The entry below gives a single T cell receptor beta chain sequence along with its context. The sample is drawn from a study of cytomegalovirus exposure and HLA in healthy donors. The CDR3 has 12 residues. The V and J ends lost 8 bases and 7 bases, in that order; junction bases with no gene match: 2. Germline CDR1 is SEHNR and CDR2 is FQNEAQ (reference sequence). 13 Jbeta primers and 60 Vbeta primers were used for the PCR. The method was immunoSEQ multiplex PCR; TCRdb's version includes in-frame clones alone and lacks a portion of them. The sample has about 130,000 clones, 65% to 90% seen once. Sequencing was performed on PBMCs. The TCR originated in a male donor in good health and CMV-seropositive. This chain uses TRBV7-9 with TRBJ1-6; 7 nucleotides match TRBD1. The CDR3 sequence: CASSQGNSPLHF. The DNA of the CDR3 is TGTGCCAGCTCACAGGGGAATTCACCCCTCCACTTT.